What follows is one T cell receptor (beta chain) and its context. Its antigen is still unknown. The data belong to a study of T cell responses to AZD1222 COVID-19 vaccine. Points from the study as a whole: Repertoire sampling happened only post peak T cell response. Just five or six AZD1222 recipients were seropositive at baseline. Donors were mostly white British, more females; clonal diversity possibly underestimated. Of spike-specific TCRs, nearly half reportedly target regions left unmutated in variants.

TCRdb's table, derived via immunoSEQ multiplex PCR, lists solely in-frame clones and lacks some. The sample lists 130,000 to 150,000 clones; about nine tenths were seen once. The germline gives CDR1 SEHNR, CDR2 FQNEAQ (reference sequence). This CDR3 spans 13 amino acids. The V gene lost 5 bases and the J gene lost 4 bases, with 12 bases spanning the gap. The TCR comes from an adult in good health. This rearrangement joins TRBV7-9 to TRBJ2-7, with D possibly being TRBD2 (6 bases). The source was peripheral blood, collected on day 0 of AZD1222 vaccination. CDR3 DNA sequence: TGTGCCAGCAGCGGAGGACTATCGTACGAGCAGTACTTC. Its translation is CASSGGLSYEQYF.